These 7 T cell receptor beta chains came from one sample sequenced in a study of cytomegalovirus exposure and HLA in healthy donors. Amplification used 60 Vbeta primers and 13 Jbeta primers. Method: immunoSEQ multiplex PCR; TCRdb's copy keeps in-frame clones and lacks some. The sample shows about 190,000 clones, around 81% of them seen only once. The sequenced sample consisted of PBMCs. These receptors were obtained from a woman between 45 and 65 years old in good health and CMV-seropositive.

This chain joins TRBV6-6 and TRBJ2-7; D possibly corresponds to TRBD1 (6 bases). Germline CDR1 MNHNY, CDR2 SVGAGI (reference sequence). CDR3 size: 16 residues. V was trimmed by 3 bases and J by 0 bases, leaving 15 bases between them. CDR3 residues: CASSYLIGDISYEQYF. CDR3 DNA sequence: TGTGCCAGCAGTTATCTCATCGGGGACATCTCCTACGAGCAGTACTTC.

The chain recombines TRBV7-9 with TRBJ1-2; 8 nucleotides match TRBD1. CDR3 length: 13 residues. The germline V gene encodes CDR1 SEHNR and CDR2 FQNEAQ (reference sequence). With 5 bases clipped from V and 6 bases from J, the junction kept 5 bases outside the gene matches. CDR3 sequence: CASSDAGGDGYTF. The CDR3 nucleotides read TGTGCCAGCAGCGACGCAGGGGGCGATGGCTACACCTTC.

This clone appeared once. The V gene is TRBV5-4, the J gene TRBJ2-2; D is possibly TRBD2 (5 bases). Germline lookup yields CDR1 SGHNT and CDR2 YYREEE (reference sequence). The CDR3 runs to 15 residues. V was pared by 1 base and J by 4 bases, with 11 bases between. CDR3 region: CASSLRTRATGELFF. The CDR3 DNA is TGTGCCAGCAGCTTGAGAACGAGGGCCACCGGGGAGCTGTTTTTT.

The CDR3 DNA is TGCGCCAGCAGCCGGGACTCCTACTACAATGAGCAGTTCTTC. It translates to CASSRDSYYNEQFF. This rearrangement joins TRBV5-1 to TRBJ2-1, with a tentative D call TRBD2 (6 bases). Trimming stripped 4 bases from V and 3 bases from J, with 11 bases between. Per germline, CDR1 SGHRS and CDR2 YFSETQ. This CDR3 has 14 residues.

The chain uses TRBV6-5 and TRBJ1-3; no reliable D call. Germline loops: CDR1 MNHEY, CDR2 SVGAGI. The CDR3 runs to 14 residues. V was clipped by 7 bases and J by 0 bases, with 10 bases between them. The CDR3 region has the DNA TGTGCCAGCAAGGAGGGTTACTCTGGAAACACCATATATTTT. The encoded protein is CASKEGYSGNTIYF.

The chain joins TRBV29-1 to TRBJ2-1, with 7 bases aligning to TRBD1. This CDR3 is built from 15 residues. Germline CDR1 SQVTM, CDR2 ANQGSEA. The CDR3 loop is CTVKGATGSYNEQFF. In DNA, the CDR3 is TGCACCGTCAAGGGGGCGACAGGCTCCTACAATGAGCAGTTCTTC.

The genes are TRBV5-1 and TRBJ1-1; D ambiguous. The CDR3 covers 15 residues. Germline values: CDR1 SGHRS, CDR2 YFSETQ. Trimming removed 4 bases at V and 1 base at J, with 14 bases between. The CDR3 spells CASSPQLPKNTEAFF. CDR3 nucleotides: TGCGCCAGCAGCCCACAGCTTCCCAAGAACACTGAAGCTTTCTTT.